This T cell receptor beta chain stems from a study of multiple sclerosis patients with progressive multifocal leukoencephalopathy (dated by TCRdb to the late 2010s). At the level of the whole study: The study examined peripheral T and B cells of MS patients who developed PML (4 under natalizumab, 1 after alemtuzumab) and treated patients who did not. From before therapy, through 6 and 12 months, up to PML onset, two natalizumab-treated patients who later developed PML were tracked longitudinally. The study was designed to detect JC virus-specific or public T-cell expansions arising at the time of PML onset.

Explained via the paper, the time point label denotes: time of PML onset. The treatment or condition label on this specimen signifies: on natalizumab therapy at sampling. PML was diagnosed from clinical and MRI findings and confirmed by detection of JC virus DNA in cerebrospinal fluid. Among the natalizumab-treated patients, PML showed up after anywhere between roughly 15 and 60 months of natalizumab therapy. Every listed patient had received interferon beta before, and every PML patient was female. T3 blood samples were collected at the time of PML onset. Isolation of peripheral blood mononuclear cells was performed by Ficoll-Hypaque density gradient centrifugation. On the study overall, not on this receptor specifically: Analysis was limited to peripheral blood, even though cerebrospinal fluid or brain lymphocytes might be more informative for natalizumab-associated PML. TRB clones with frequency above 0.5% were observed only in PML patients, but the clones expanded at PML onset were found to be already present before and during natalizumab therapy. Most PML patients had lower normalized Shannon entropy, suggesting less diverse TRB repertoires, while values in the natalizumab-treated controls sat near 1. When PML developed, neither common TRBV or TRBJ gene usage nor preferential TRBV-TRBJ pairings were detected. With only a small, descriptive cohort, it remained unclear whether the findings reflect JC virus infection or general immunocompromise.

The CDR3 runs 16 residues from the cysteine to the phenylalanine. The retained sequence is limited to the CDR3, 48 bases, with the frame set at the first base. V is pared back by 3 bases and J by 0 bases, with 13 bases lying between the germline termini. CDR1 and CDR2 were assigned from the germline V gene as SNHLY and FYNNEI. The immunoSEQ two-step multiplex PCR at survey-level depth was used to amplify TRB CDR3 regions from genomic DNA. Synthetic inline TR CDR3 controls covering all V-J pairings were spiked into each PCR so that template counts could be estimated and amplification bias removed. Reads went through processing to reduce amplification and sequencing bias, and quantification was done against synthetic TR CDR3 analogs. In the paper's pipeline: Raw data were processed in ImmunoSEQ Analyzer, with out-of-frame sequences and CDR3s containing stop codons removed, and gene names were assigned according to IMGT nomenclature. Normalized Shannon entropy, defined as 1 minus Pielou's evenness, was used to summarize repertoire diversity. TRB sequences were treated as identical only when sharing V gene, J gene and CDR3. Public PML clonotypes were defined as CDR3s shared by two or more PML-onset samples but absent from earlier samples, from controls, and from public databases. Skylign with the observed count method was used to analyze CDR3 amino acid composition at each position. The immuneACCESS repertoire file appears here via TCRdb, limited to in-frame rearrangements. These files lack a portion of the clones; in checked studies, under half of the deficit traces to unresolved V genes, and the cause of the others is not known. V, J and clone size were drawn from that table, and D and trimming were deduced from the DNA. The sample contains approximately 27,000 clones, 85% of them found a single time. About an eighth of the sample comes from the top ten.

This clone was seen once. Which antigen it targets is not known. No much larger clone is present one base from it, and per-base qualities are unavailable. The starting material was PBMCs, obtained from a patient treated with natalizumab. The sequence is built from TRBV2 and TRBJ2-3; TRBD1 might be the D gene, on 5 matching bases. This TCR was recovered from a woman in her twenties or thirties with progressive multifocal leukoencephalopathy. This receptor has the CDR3 CASSEATVSSTDTQYF. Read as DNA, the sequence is TGTGCCAGCAGTGAGGCGACAGTCTCTAGCACAGATACGCAGTATTTT.